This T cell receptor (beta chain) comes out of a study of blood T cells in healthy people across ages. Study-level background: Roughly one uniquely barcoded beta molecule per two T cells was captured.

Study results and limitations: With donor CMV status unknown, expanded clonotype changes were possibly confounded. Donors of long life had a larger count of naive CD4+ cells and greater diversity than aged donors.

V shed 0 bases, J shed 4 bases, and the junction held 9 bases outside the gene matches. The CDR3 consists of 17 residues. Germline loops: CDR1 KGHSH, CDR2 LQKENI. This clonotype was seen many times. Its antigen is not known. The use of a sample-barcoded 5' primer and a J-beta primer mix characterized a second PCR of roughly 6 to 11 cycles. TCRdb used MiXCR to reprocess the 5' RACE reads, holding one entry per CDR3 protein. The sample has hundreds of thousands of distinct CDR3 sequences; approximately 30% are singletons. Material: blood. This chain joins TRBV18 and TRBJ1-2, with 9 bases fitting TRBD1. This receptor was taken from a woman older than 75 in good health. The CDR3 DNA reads TGTGCCAGCTCACCACCTACCCGGACAGGGGACTCCTATGGCTACACCTTC. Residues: CASSPPTRTGDSYGYTF.